The 17 T cell receptor beta chains given below trace back to one sample, sequenced in a study of vaccination and CD4 T cells after COVID-19. Treatment here: roughly 10-day PBMC culture with coronavirus spike peptide pools or control peptides (ViraFEST assay). Researchers used the Oncomine TCR Beta short-read assay to sequence DNA from cultured CD4+ T cells. TCRdb fed the PCR reads into MiXCR, producing one record per CDR3 protein. Of over 8,500 distinct CDR3 sequences in the sample, approximately 48% are singletons; the top ten hold 25% to 30%. Their cognate antigens are unknown. The sequenced sample consisted of CD4+ T cells from blood, cultured in vitro. The receptor source for this set is a human donor who had recovered from COVID-19.

There are a few counts of this clonotype. CDR3 sequence: CATSDTSGGAGVREQFF. The DNA for the CDR3 is TGTGCCACCAGTGATACAAGCGGGGGGGCCGGAGTTCGGGAGCAGTTCTTC. The rearrangement uses TRBV24-1 and TRBJ2-1, with 10 bases lining up with TRBD2. This CDR3 comprises 17 residues. Per the germline V gene, CDR1 is KGHDR and CDR2 is SFDVKD. Unmatched junction bases numbered 14, after V lost 3 bases and J lost 10 bases.

The chain links TRBV15 to TRBJ1-6, with D possibly TRBD1 on 5 matching bases. Germline loops: CDR1 LNHNV, CDR2 YYDKDF (reference sequence). The CDR3 runs to 14 residues. Between the trimmed V and J ends, which lost 1 base and 10 bases, there was a span of 11 bases. The CDR3 DNA reads TGTGCCACCAGCAGAGGAGGGGAACGGTCACCCCTCCACTTT. Amino acids: CATSRGGERSPLHF.

The table lists this clonotype with a few counts. This chain links TRBV19 with TRBJ2-5, with 7 bases aligning to TRBD1. Trimming at V came to 4 bases and at J to 13 bases, leaving 3 bases not matched to a gene. The CDR3 totals 10 residues. Per the germline V gene, CDR1 is LNHDA and CDR2 is SQIVND (reference sequence). CDR3 sequence reads: CASSKGARYF. In DNA form, the CDR3 reads TGTGCCAGTAGTAAGGGGGCTCGGTACTTC.

The chain couples TRBV18 to TRBJ1-1, with 10 bases that match TRBD1. Trimming cost V 3 bases and J 0 bases; bases outside gene matches: 4. The CDR3 extends over 16 amino acids. Germline CDR1 and CDR2: KGHSH and LQKENI. The CDR3 DNA reads TGTGCCAGCTCACCGGGACAGGGGAGGGTGAACACTGAAGCTTTCTTT. Translating gives CASSPGQGRVNTEAFF.

V and J are TRBV6-1 and TRBJ1-5; D call uncertain. Trimming cost V 10 bases and J 4 bases, with 20 bases left between them. There are 15 residues in the CDR3. CDR1 is MNHNS, CDR2 SASEGT, per germline. Written as DNA, the CDR3 is TGTGCCATTAATGCTCAGGCAGAGCTAAATCAGCCCCAGCATTTT. Amino acid sequence: CAINAQAELNQPQHF.

The rearrangement joins TRBV4-1 to TRBJ1-6; 7 bases are shared with TRBD1. Unmatched junction bases numbered 4, after V lost 0 bases and J lost 8 bases. This CDR3 has 15 amino acids. The germline V gene has CDR1 MGHRA and CDR2 YSYEKL. CDR3 amino acids: CASSQEATGDSPLHF. The CDR3 DNA sequence: TGCGCCAGCAGCCAAGAGGCAACAGGGGATTCACCCCTCCACTTT.

This clonotype was seen a handful of times. The chain carries TRBV6-1 and TRBJ1-4; 9 positions agree with TRBD1. The length of the CDR3 is 14 residues. Germline V gives CDR1 MNHNS, CDR2 SASEGT. Trimming at V came to 6 bases and at J to 5 bases, leaving 4 bases not matched to a gene. The CDR3 DNA follows: TGTGCCAGCAGCTGGGACAGGGTCAATGAAAAACTGTTTTTT. Amino acids: CASSWDRVNEKLFF.

This chain uses TRBV6-2 or TRBV6-3 with TRBJ2-5; D may be TRBD2 (5 bases). This CDR3 is 14 amino acids long. Looked up from germline, CDR1 is MNHEY and CDR2 is SVGEGT. V dropped 5 bases and J dropped 5 bases, with 15 bases sitting between them. The CDR3 bases are TGTGCCAGCAGTACGGGAATCCCGACGGAGACCCAGTACTTC. This gives the protein CASSTGIPTETQYF.

This clonotype came up a few times. The chain has TRBV15 and TRBJ1-1; 8 bases align to TRBD1. The CDR3 loop spans 14 amino acids. The junction had 0 bases not matched to a gene; V was cut back by 1 base and J by 2 bases. Germline values: CDR1 LNHNV, CDR2 YYDKDF (reference sequence). The CDR3 bases are TGTGCCACCAGCAGAGCAGGGGGCAACACTGAAGCTTTCTTT. It encodes CATSRAGGNTEAFF.

Notes on this clonotype: The germline gene is not matched at one end of the junction; a read error may be the cause. This chain uses TRBV30 with TRBJ1-5; D perhaps matches TRBD1 (6 bases). Germline V gives CDR1 GTSNPN, CDR2 SVGIG (reference sequence). The length of the CDR3 is 11 residues. CDR3 loop: CAWSLGQPQRF. The DNA for the CDR3 is TGTGCCTGGAGTTTAGGACAGCCCCAGCGTTTT.

The J gene is TRBJ1-5, the V gene TRBV20-1; D perhaps matches TRBD1 (5 bases). CDR1 DFQATT and CDR2 SNEGSKA come from the germline V gene (reference sequence). Deletions cut 3 bases from V and 4 bases from J, with 13 bases between. CDR3 length: 14 residues. The CDR3 reads CSASLRRGNQPQHF. DNA for the CDR3: TGCAGTGCTAGTCTCAGACGGGGGAATCAGCCCCAGCATTTT.

This sequence joins TRBV7-7 and TRBJ2-7; TRBD1 matches 12 bases. CDR3 length: 14 residues. With V trimmed by 3 bases and J by 7 bases, 4 bases remained unmatched. The germline CDR1 and CDR2 sequences are SSHAT and FNYEAQ (reference sequence). CDR3 amino acids: CASSLGQGAGEQYF. In DNA form, the CDR3 reads TGTGCCAGCAGCTTGGGACAGGGGGCGGGAGAGCAGTACTTC.

This chain uses TRBV2 with TRBJ2-1; possible D gene TRBD1, 5 bases. The germline gives CDR1 SNHLY, CDR2 FYNNEI. Trimming stripped 5 bases from V and 2 bases from J, with 13 bases between. The CDR3 contains 15 residues. CDR3 sequence: CASSRLAGTYNEQFF. DNA of the CDR3: TGTGCCAGCAGTCGTCTCGCAGGGACCTACAATGAGCAGTTCTTC.

This clonotype appeared a few times. This chain uses TRBV5-4 with TRBJ2-5; 14 bases agree with TRBD2. Trimming removed 2 bases from V and 4 bases from J; junction bases left unmatched: 4. Germline CDR1 reads SGHNT; CDR2 reads YYREEE (reference sequence). The CDR3 consists of 16 residues. This CDR3 is CASSFGLAGGGETQYF. The CDR3 DNA sequence: TGTGCCAGCAGCTTTGGACTAGCGGGGGGCGGAGAGACCCAGTACTTC.

The chain joins TRBV29-1 to TRBJ1-2; unclear D gene. The germline V gene encodes CDR1 SQVTM and CDR2 ANQGSEA. V lost 7 bases and J 3 bases, leaving 9 bases between the germline ends. This CDR3 is 11 amino acids long. The CDR3 DNA sequence: TGCAGCGCCGAAAGGGACTATGGCTACACCTTC. Protein: CSAERDYGYTF.

The chain links TRBV20-1 to TRBJ2-7, with 7 bases lining up with TRBD2. J gave up 4 bases and V 1 base, and 7 bases lay outside the gene matches. In germline, CDR1 is DFQATT, CDR2 SNEGSKA (reference sequence). The CDR3 sequence is 14 residues long. This CDR3 is CSARGSAGVYEQYF. CDR3 coding DNA: TGCAGTGCTAGAGGGTCCGCGGGGGTATACGAGCAGTACTTC.

The chain carries TRBV30 and TRBJ2-2; D is uncertain. CDR1 GTSNPN and CDR2 SVGIG come from the germline V gene (reference sequence). Trimming cost V 3 bases and J 4 bases, with 21 bases left between them. There are 17 residues in the CDR3. Here the CDR3 reads CAWSSSPGWAATGELFF. The CDR3 DNA reads as TGTGCCTGGAGCAGTAGTCCGGGCTGGGCGGCCACCGGGGAGCTGTTTTTT.